This TCR beta chain was captured in a study of identical twins. This clonotype was observed a handful of times. Each CDR3 protein gets one entry after TCRdb re-called the 5' RACE reads with MiXCR. The sample consists of roughly 570,000 distinct CDR3 sequences, 9.5% to 10% of them appearing once. Germline V gene lookup returns CDR1 MDHEN and CDR2 SYDVKM. Trimming cost V 3 bases and J 8 bases, with 14 bases left between them. The CDR3 consists of 14 residues. Another study also made use of these data, one on yellow fever vaccine responses in identical twins.

The sample was PBMCs. This chain links TRBV28 with TRBJ2-1, with D unclear. The clonotype originates from a woman between 18 and 30 years old in good health. The CDR3 region is CASSLDGPIDEQFF. CDR3 bases: TGTGCCAGCAGTTTGGACGGGCCTATTGATGAGCAGTTCTTC.